The TCR beta chain under discussion was sequenced for a study of early T cells in non-severe SARS-CoV-2 infection. Using its own MiXCR run on the 5' RACE reads, TCRdb lists one record per CDR3 protein. This sample carries 65,000 to 85,000 distinct CDR3 sequences, approximately 10% of them seen once, and the ten largest clones take 3.5% to 4%. This CDR3 is 17 amino acids long. Germline V gene lookup returns CDR1 SQVTM and CDR2 ANQGSEA. Trimming cost V 7 bases and J 6 bases; bases outside gene matches: 22. This clonotype was picked up many times. This TCR was sampled from an adult who was a healthcare worker with PCR-confirmed SARS-CoV-2 infection or an uninfected control (not recorded which). The material sequenced was whole blood. The chain recombines TRBV29-1 with TRBJ2-7, with 9 bases that match TRBD2. CDR3 protein: CSASNRPKRGVLVEQYF. As DNA, the CDR3 is TGCAGCGCTTCCAACCGACCTAAGCGGGGGGTCCTGGTCGAGCAGTACTTC.